This T cell receptor beta chain was obtained from a study of response to subunit inactivated influenza vaccine. MiXCR, applied by TCRdb to the RT-PCR reads, yields one record per CDR3 protein. Here the sample spans 700,000 to 800,000 distinct CDR3 sequences, less than 20% being singletons. CDR1 and CDR2 from the germline V gene are LNHNV and YYDKDF (reference sequence). J gave up 8 bases and V 5 bases, and 6 bases lay outside the gene matches. This CDR3 has 14 amino acids. This sample comprised PBMCs from blood, obtained roughly 5 days after vaccination. The chain joins TRBV15 to TRBJ2-1; TRBD1 agrees at 10 bases. The receptor comes from a man in his fifties who received an inactivated influenza vaccine. The CDR3 is CATSPGQGRDEQFF. The CDR3, as DNA: TGTGCCACCAGCCCGGGACAGGGGAGGGATGAGCAGTTCTTC.